Listed here is a single TCR beta chain. What it binds is unknown. This specimen comes from a study of T cell repertoires in cytomegalovirus infection. About the research overall: Selected CMV epitopes included recently identified HLA-C-restricted ones as well as well-studied HLA-B-restricted ones. A matching HLA type, together with CMV infection, was signaled by public TCR beta signatures.

Study findings and constraints: The cumulative frequency of public TCR beta families identified carriers of CMV plus the relevant HLA. HLA-C-restricted CMV-specific TCR beta clonotypes were dominant in the ex vivo response.

TCRdb analysed the reads with MiXCR anew, one entry per CDR3 protein. The sample contains a few hundred thousand distinct CDR3 sequences, roughly 25% of which appear only once. Trimming shortened V by 6 bases and J by 2 bases, and 16 bases separated the two germline ends. This CDR3 has 15 residues. Per the germline V gene, CDR1 is SGHTA and CDR2 is FQGNSA. The clonotype comes from a human donor in good health (CMV status not recorded). Some clones in this sample may be carry-over from other donors' samples. Sequenced material: cultured PBMCs, taken from culture after CMV antigen stimulation. The J gene is TRBJ1-1, the V gene TRBV7-2, with a weak D call TRBD1 (6 bases). CDR3 protein: CASSSGHRPNTEAFF. In nucleotides, the CDR3 is TGTGCCAGCAGTTCGGGACATCGGCCCAACACTGAAGCTTTCTTT.